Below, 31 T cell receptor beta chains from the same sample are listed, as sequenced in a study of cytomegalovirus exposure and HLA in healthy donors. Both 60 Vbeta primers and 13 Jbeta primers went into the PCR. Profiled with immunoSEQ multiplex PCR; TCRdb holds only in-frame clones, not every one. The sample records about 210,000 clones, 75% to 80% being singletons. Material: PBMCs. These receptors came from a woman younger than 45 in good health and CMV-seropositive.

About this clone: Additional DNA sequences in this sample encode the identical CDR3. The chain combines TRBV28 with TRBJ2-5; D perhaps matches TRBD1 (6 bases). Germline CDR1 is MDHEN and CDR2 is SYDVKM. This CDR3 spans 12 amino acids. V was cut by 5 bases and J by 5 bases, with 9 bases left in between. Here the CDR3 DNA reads TGTGCCAGCAGTCGAGGACAGGAGACCCAGTACTTC. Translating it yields CASSRGQETQYF.

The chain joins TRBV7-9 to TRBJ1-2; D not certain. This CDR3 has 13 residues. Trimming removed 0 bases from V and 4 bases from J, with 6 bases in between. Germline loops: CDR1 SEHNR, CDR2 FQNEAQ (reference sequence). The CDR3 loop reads CASSLAPVYGYTF. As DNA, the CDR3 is TGTGCCAGCAGCTTAGCTCCAGTCTATGGCTACACCTTC.

The CDR3 DNA sequence: TGTGCCATCAAAGGACAGGTTGGAGAGACCCAGTACTTC. Translating it yields CAIKGQVGETQYF. V gene TRBV10-3 combines with J gene TRBJ2-5; TRBD1 matches at 7 bases. The CDR3 is made up of 13 amino acids. CDR1 ENHRY and CDR2 SYGVKD come from the germline V gene. Trimming cost V 7 bases and J 4 bases; bases outside gene matches: 6.

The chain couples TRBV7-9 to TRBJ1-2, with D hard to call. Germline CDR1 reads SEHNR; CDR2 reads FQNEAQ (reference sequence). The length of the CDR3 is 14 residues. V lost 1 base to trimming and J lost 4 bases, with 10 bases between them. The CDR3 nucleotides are TGTGCCAGCAGCTTAGACAGCTACTTCTATGGCTACACCTTC. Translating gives CASSLDSYFYGYTF.

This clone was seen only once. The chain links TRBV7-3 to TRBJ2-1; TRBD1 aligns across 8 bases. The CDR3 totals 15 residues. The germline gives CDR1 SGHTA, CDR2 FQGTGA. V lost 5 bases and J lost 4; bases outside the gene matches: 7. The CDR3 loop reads CASSLQGARYNEQFF. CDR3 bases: TGTGCCAGCAGCCTCCAGGGGGCGCGATACAATGAGCAGTTCTTC. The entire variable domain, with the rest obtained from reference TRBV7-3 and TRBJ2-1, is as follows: GAGVSQTPSNKVTEKGKYVELRCDPISGHTALYWYRQSLGQGPEFLIYFQGTGAADDSGLPNDRFFAVRPEGSVSTLKIQRTERGDSAVYLCASSLQGARYNEQFFGPGTRLTVL.

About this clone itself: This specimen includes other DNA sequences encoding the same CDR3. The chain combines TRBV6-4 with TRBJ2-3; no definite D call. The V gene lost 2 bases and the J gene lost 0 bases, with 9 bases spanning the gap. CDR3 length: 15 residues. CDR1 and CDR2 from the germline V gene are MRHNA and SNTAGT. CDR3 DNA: TGTGCCAGCAGTGACCGCGCGGCTAGCACAGATACGCAGTATTTT. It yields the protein CASSDRAASTDTQYF.

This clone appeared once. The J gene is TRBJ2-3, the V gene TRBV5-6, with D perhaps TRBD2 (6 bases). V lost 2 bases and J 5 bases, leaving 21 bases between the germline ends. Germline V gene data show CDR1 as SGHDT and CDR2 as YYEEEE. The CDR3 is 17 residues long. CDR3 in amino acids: CASSFSPGWGVRDTQYF. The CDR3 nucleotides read TGTGCCAGCAGCTTTTCTCCGGGATGGGGGGTGAGAGATACGCAGTATTTT. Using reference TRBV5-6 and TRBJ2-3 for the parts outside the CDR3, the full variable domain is DAGVTQSPTHLIKTRGQQVTLRCSPKSGHDTVSWYQQALGQGPQFIFQYYEEEERQRGNFPDRFSGHQFPNYSSELNVNALLLGDSALYLCASSFSPGWGVRDTQYFGPGTRLTVL.

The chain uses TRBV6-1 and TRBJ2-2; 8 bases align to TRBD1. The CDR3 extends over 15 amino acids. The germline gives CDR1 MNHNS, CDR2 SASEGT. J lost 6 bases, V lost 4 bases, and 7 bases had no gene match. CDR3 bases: TGTGCCAGCAGTGTGACAGGGGAGGTTGCCGGGGAGCTGTTTTTT. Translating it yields CASSVTGEVAGELFF.

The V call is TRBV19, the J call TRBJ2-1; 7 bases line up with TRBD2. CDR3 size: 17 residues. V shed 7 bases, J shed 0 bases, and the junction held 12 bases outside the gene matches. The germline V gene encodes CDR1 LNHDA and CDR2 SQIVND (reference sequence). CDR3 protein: CASTPGGGVSSYNEQFF. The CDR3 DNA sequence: TGTGCCAGTACCCCGGGTGGGGGGGTGAGCTCCTACAATGAGCAGTTCTTC.

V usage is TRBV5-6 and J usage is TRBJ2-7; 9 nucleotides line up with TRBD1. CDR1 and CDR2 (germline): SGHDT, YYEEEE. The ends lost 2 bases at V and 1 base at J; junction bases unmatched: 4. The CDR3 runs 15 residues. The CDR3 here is CASSLYRGHSYEQYF. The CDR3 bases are TGTGCCAGCAGCTTATACAGGGGGCATTCCTACGAGCAGTACTTC.

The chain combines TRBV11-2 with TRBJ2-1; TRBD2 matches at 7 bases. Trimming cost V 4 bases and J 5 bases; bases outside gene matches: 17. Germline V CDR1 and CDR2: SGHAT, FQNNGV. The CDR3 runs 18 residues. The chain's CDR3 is CASSYSLAGDTINNEQFF. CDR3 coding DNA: TGTGCCAGCAGCTATAGTTTGGCGGGAGATACGATCAACAATGAGCAGTTCTTC. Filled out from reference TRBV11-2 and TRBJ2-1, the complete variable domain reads EAGVAQSPRYKIIEKRQSVAFWCNPISGHATLYWYQQILGQGPKLLIQFQNNGVVDDSQLPKDRFSAERLKGVDSTLKIQPAKLEDSAVYLCASSYSLAGDTINNEQFFGPGTRLTVL.

The CDR3 region is CASSLGPPYEQYF. For the CDR3, the DNA is TGTGCCAGCAGCTTAGGGCCACCCTACGAGCAGTACTTC. This sequence joins TRBV11-3 and TRBJ2-7; D is ambiguous. The CDR3 consists of 13 residues. V was shortened by 1 base and J by 2 bases, with 6 bases between the two germline ends. Germline V gene data show CDR1 as SGHNT and CDR2 as YENEEA.

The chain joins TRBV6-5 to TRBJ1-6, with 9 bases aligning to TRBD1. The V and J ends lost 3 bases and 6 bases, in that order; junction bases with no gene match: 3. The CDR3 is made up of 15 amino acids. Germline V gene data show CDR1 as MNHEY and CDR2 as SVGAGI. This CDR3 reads CASSYDRGSNSPLHF. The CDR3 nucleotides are TGTGCCAGCAGTTATGACAGGGGGTCTAATTCACCCCTCCACTTT.

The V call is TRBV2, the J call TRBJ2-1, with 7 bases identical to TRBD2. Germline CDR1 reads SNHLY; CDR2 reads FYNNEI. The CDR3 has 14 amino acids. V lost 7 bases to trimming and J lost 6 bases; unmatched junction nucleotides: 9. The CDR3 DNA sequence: TGTGCCAGCACCGAACCTAGCGGTCGCAATGAGCAGTTCTTC. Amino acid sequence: CASTEPSGRNEQFF.

The CDR3 DNA follows: TGTGCCAGCAGCTTAGCGCCTGACAGCTATAGCAATCAGCCCCAGCATTTT. Amino acid sequence: CASSLAPDSYSNQPQHF. The chain combines TRBV7-8 with TRBJ1-5, with a weak D call TRBD1 (5 bases). The V gene's germline CDR1 is SGHVS and CDR2 FQNEAQ. Trimming pared 0 bases from V and 0 bases from J, leaving 12 bases between. This CDR3 spans 17 amino acids. Full variable domain (missing parts from reference TRBV7-8 and TRBJ1-5): GAGVSQSPRYKVAKRGQDVALRCDPISGHVSLFWYQQALGQGPEFLTYFQNEAQLDKSGLPSDRFFAERPEGSVSTLKIQRTQQEDSAVYLCASSLAPDSYSNQPQHFGDGTRLSIL.

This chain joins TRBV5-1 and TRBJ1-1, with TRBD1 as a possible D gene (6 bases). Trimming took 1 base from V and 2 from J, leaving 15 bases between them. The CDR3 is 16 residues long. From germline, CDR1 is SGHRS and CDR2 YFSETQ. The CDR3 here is CASSLTPQGRNTEAFF. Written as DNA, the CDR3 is TGCGCCAGCAGCTTGACTCCACAGGGACGTAACACTGAAGCTTTCTTT.

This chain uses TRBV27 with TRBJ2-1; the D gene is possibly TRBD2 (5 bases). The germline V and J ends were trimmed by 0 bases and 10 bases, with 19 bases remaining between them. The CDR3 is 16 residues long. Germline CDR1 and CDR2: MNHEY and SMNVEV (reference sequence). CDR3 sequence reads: CASSLSFWRLAWEQFF. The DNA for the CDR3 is TGTGCCAGCAGTTTATCGTTTTGGAGGCTAGCTTGGGAGCAGTTCTTC.

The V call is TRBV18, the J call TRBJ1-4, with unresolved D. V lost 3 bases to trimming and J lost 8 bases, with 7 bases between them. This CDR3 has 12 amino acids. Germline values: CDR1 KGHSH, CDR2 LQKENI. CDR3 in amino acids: CASSPPGEKLFF. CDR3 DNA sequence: TGTGCCAGCTCACCTCCCGGGGAAAAACTGTTTTTT. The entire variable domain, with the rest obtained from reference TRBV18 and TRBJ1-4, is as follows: NAGVMQNPRHLVRRRGQEARLRCSPMKGHSHVYWYRQLPEEGLKFMVYLQKENIIDESGMPKERFSAEFPKEGPSILRIQQVVRGDSAAYFCASSPPGEKLFFGSGTQLSVL.

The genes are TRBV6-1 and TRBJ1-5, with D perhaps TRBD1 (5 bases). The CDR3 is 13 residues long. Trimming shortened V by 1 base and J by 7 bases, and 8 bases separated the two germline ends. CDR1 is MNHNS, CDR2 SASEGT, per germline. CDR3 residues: CASSEGQGQPQHF. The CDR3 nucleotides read TGTGCCAGCAGTGAAGGCCAGGGCCAGCCCCAGCATTTT.

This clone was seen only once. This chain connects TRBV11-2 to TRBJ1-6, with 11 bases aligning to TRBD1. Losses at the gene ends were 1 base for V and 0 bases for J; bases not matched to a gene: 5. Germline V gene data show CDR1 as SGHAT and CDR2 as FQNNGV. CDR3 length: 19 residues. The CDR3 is CASSLGSGTGGSYNSPLHF. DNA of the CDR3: TGTGCCAGCAGCTTAGGGTCCGGGACAGGGGGCTCCTATAATTCACCCCTCCACTTT.

The CDR3, as DNA: TGTGCCAGCAGTGGAACCTGGGACAGGGCCGGGGGCTACACCTTC. Amino acids: CASSGTWDRAGGYTF. This sequence joins TRBV28 and TRBJ1-2; 9 bases are shared with TRBD1. CDR3 length equals 15 residues. Germline assignment: CDR1 MDHEN and CDR2 SYDVKM. The J segment lost 8 bases and the V segment lost 5 bases, leaving 12 bases of the junction unmatched.

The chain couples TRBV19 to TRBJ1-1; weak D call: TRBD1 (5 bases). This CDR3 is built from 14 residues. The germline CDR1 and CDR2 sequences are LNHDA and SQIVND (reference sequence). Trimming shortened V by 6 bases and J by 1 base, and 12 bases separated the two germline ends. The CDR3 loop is CASRGPVPNTEAFF. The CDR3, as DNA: TGTGCCAGTAGGGGGCCGGTCCCGAACACTGAAGCTTTCTTT.

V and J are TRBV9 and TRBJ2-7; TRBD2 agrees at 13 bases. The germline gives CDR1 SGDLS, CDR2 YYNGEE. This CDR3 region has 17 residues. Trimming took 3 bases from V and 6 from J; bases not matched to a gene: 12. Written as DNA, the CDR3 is TGTGCCAGCAGCGGGGGACTAGCGGGACACCGTGCGGTCGAGCAGTACTTC. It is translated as CASSGGLAGHRAVEQYF.

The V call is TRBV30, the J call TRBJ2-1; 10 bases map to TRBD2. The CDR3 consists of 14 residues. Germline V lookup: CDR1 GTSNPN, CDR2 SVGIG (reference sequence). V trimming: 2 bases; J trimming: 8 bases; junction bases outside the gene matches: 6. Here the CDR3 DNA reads TGTGCCTGGAGTAAAAGCGGGGGGGGTTATGAGCAGTTCTTC. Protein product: CAWSKSGGGYEQFF.

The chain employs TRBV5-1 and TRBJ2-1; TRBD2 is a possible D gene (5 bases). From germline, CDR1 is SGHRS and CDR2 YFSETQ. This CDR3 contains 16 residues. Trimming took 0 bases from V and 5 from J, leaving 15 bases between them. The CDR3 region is CASSLETTTLDNEQFF. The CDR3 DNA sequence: TGCGCCAGCAGCTTGGAGACGACTACGCTAGACAATGAGCAGTTCTTC.

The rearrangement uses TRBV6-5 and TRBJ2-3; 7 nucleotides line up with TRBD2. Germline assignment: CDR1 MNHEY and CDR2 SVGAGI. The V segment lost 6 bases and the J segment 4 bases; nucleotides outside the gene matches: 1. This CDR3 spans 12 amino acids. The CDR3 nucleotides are TGTGCCAGCAGCCGGGGGGCAGATACGCAGTATTTT. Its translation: CASSRGADTQYF.

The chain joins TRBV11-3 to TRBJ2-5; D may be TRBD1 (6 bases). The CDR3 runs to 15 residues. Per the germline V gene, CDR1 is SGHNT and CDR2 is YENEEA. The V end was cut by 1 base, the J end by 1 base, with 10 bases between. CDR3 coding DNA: TGTGCCAGCAGCTTAGCCGGGACAAGCCAAGAGACCCAGTACTTC. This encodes CASSLAGTSQETQYF.

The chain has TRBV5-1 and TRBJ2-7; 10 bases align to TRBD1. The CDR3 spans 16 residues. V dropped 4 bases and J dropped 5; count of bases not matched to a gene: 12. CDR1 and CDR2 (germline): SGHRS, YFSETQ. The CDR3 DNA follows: TGCGCCAGCAGCCCCACAAATCGGGACAGGGGAAACGAGCAGTACTTC. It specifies CASSPTNRDRGNEQYF.

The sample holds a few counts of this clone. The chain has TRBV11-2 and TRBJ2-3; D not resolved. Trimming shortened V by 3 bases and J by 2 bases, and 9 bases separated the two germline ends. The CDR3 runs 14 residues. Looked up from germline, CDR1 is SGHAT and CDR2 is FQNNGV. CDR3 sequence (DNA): TGTGCCAGCAGCTTCAGTCATTACACAGATACGCAGTATTTT. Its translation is CASSFSHYTDTQYF. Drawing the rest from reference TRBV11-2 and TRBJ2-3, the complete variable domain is EAGVAQSPRYKIIEKRQSVAFWCNPISGHATLYWYQQILGQGPKLLIQFQNNGVVDDSQLPKDRFSAERLKGVDSTLKIQPAKLEDSAVYLCASSFSHYTDTQYFGPGTRLTVL.

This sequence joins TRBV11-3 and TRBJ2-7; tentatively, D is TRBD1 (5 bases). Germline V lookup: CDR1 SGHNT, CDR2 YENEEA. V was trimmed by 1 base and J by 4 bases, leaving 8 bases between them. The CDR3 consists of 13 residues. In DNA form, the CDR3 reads TGTGCCAGCAGCTTAGTAAAGGGGTACGAGCAGTACTTC. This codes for CASSLVKGYEQYF.

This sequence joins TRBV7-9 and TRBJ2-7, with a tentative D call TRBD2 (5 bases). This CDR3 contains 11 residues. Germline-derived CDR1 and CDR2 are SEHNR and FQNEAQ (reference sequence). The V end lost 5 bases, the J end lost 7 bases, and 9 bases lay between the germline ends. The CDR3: CASSGRTEQYF. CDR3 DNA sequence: TGTGCCAGCAGCGGCCGGACTGAGCAGTACTTC. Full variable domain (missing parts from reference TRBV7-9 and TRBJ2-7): DTGVSQNPRHKITKRGQNVTFRCDPISEHNRLYWYRQTLGQGPEFLTYFQNEAQLEKSRLLSDRFSAERPKGSFSTLEIQRTEQGDSAMYLCASSGRTEQYFGPGTRLTVT.